Below, 9 T cell receptor beta chains from the same sample are listed, as sequenced in a study of glioma-infiltrating T cells after dendritic cell vaccination. Time point reported: after dendritic cell vaccination, including at tumor progression/relapse. Generated by immunoSEQ multiplex PCR, the TCRdb table keeps only in-frame clones and is missing some. The repertoire holds approximately 48,000 clones, with approximately 90% as singletons. This specimen was blood, taken after dendritic cell vaccination. Every receptor here comes from a human donor with glioblastoma.

This rearrangement joins TRBV5-1 to TRBJ2-3, with unresolved D. CDR3 length: 13 amino acids. Germline assignment: CDR1 SGHRS and CDR2 YFSETQ. With 7 bases removed from V and 1 base from J, the gap between germline ends came to 10 bases. The CDR3 DNA reads TGCGCCAGCGAAGAAACGGGCACAGATACGCAGTATTTT. This translates into CASEETGTDTQYF.

Written as DNA, the CDR3 is TGTGCCAGCAGCCCGCGACAGGGGAAATCCTACGAGCAGTACTTC. It yields the protein CASSPRQGKSYEQYF. The chain employs TRBV7-2 and TRBJ2-7, with TRBD1 matching over 8 bases. Germline values: CDR1 SGHTA, CDR2 FQGNSA. The CDR3 loop spans 15 amino acids. V trimming: 5 bases; J trimming: 1 base; junction bases outside the gene matches: 7. The full variable domain, rest sourced from reference TRBV7-2 and TRBJ2-7, is GAGVSQSPSNKVTEKGKDVELRCDPISGHTALYWYRQSLGQGLEFLIYFQGNSAPDKSGLPSDRFSAERTGGSVSTLTIQRTQQEDSAVYLCASSPRQGKSYEQYFGPGTRLTVT.

The J gene is TRBJ1-2, the V gene TRBV7-2; tentative D call: TRBD1 (5 bases). Deletions cut 4 bases from V and 4 bases from J, with 16 bases between. The CDR3 consists of 15 residues. Germline V gene data show CDR1 as SGHTA and CDR2 as FQGNSA. CDR3 sequence: CASSSTGGGAYGYTF. In DNA form, the CDR3 reads TGTGCCAGCAGCTCCACCGGGGGAGGGGCCTATGGCTACACCTTC.

This CDR3 reads CASSARTGAGTEAFF. For the CDR3, the DNA is TGTGCCAGCAGCGCCCGGACAGGGGCGGGTACTGAAGCTTTCTTT. The chain couples TRBV7-9 to TRBJ1-1, with TRBD1 identical over 9 bases. Losses at the gene ends were 5 bases for V and 5 bases for J; bases not matched to a gene: 9. CDR1 and CDR2 (germline): SEHNR, FQNEAQ (reference sequence). CDR3 length equals 15 residues.

The CDR3 spells CASSQDLYRMGEQYF. CDR3 bases: TGCGCCAGCAGCCAAGATCTTTACAGGATGGGTGAGCAGTACTTC. The chain couples TRBV4-1 to TRBJ2-7, with a weak D call TRBD1 (5 bases). V gave up 0 bases and J gave up 7 bases, with 16 bases separating them. CDR1 MGHRA and CDR2 YSYEKL come from the germline V gene. The CDR3 consists of 15 residues.

The rearrangement joins TRBV10-3 to TRBJ2-2; D is undetermined. V was clipped by 11 bases and J by 6 bases, with 4 bases between them. CDR1 and CDR2 from the germline V gene are ENHRY and SYGVKD. The CDR3 has 9 amino acids. The DNA of the CDR3 is TGTGCCTCCGCCGGGGAGCTGTTTTTT. Residues: CASAGELFF.

This chain uses TRBV5-4 with TRBJ2-1, with TRBD2 matching over 8 bases. Looked up from germline, CDR1 is SGHNT and CDR2 is YYREEE (reference sequence). The CDR3 totals 14 residues. The V gene end was trimmed by 0 bases and the J gene end by 12 bases; junction bases not matched to a gene: 8. CDR3 amino acids: CASSLAGGSGTQFF. The CDR3 nucleotides read TGTGCCAGCAGCTTGGCCGGTGGTAGCGGGACGCAGTTCTTC.

This chain links TRBV4-1 with TRBJ1-1, with 7 bases lining up with TRBD1. CDR1 and CDR2 (germline): MGHRA, YSYEKL. Losses at the gene ends were 1 base for V and 5 bases for J; bases not matched to a gene: 7. There are 15 residues in the CDR3. CDR3 protein: CASSQVGRGTTEAFF. DNA of the CDR3: TGCGCCAGCAGCCAAGTAGGCAGGGGGACGACTGAAGCTTTCTTT.

This clone was seen just once. V gene TRBV7-8 combines with J gene TRBJ2-2; a weak D match, TRBD1 (6 bases). This CDR3 comprises 15 residues. Germline CDR1 is SGHVS and CDR2 is FQNEAQ. Trimming took off 4 bases at V and 2 bases at J, with 11 bases between the two ends. The CDR3 reads CASSWGTYNTGELFF. For the CDR3, the DNA is TGTGCCAGCAGCTGGGGGACATATAACACCGGGGAGCTGTTTTTT. Full variable domain (missing parts from reference TRBV7-8 and TRBJ2-2): GAGVSQSPRYKVAKRGQDVALRCDPISGHVSLFWYQQALGQGPEFLTYFQNEAQLDKSGLPSDRFFAERPEGSVSTLKIQRTQQEDSAVYLCASSWGTYNTGELFFGEGSRLTVL.